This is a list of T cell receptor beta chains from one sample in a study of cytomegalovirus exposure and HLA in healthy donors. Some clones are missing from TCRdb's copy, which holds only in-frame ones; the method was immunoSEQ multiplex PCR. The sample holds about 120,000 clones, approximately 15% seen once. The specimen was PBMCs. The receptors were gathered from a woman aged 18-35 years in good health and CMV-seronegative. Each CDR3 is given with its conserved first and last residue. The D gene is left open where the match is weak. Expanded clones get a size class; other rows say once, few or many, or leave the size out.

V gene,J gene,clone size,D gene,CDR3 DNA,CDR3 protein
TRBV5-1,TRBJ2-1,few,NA,TGCGCCAGCAGCTTGGGAGACAATGAGCAGTTCTTC,CASSLGDNEQFF
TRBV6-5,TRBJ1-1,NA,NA,TGTGCCAGCAGTTACTCGGCGGGGGCGAGGACTGAAGCTTTCTTT,CASSYSAGARTEAFF
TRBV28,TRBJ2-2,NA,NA,TGTGCCAGCAGTGCTTCACTGGGACACACTAACACCGGGGAGCTGTTTTTT,CASSASLGHTNTGELFF
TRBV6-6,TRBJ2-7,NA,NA,TGTGCCAGCAGTCCTATCCGGGACACTTACTACGAGCAGTACTTC,CASSPIRDTYYEQYF
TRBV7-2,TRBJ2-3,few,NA,TGTGCCAGCAGCCCAACGGGAGTCGGCGATACGCAGTATTTT,CASSPTGVGDTQYF
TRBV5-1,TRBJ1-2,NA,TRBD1,TGCGCCAGCCAGGGGGGAGGCTCCGGGGGCTACACCTTC,CASQGGGSGGYTF
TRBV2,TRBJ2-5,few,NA,TGTGCCAGCAGTGAAGTCAGGGCGAGGGGGGAGACCCAGTACTTC,CASSEVRARGETQYF
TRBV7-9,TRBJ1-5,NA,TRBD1,TGTGCCAGCAGCCTTGGCGGGACAGTCAATCAGCCCCAGCATTTT,CASSLGGTVNQPQHF
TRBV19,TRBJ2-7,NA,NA,TGTGCCAGTAGTACAGGGGTTGAGCAGTACTTC,CASSTGVEQYF
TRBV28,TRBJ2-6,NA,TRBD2,TGTGCCAGCAGTCCTCCCGGGAGGACTGGGGCCAACGTCCTGACTTTC,CASSPPGRTGANVLTF
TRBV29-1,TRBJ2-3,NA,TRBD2,TGCAGCGTTGCGGGACTACCACGCACAGATACGCAGTATTTT,CSVAGLPRTDTQYF
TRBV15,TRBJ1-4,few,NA,TGTGCCACCAGCAGAGATGAGGAAAAACTGTTTTTT,CATSRDEEKLFF
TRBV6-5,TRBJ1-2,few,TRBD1,TGTGCCAGCAGCGTGGGACAGGGGTATGGCTACACCTTC,CASSVGQGYGYTF
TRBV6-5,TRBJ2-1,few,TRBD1,TGTGCCAGCAGTTCCCGGACAGGGGGCTGGGATGAGCAGTTCTTC,CASSSRTGGWDEQFF
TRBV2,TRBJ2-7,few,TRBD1,TGTGCCAGCAGTGTTGAGGGGGCGCGCGAGCAGTACTTC,CASSVEGAREQYF
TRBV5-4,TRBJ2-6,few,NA,TGTGCCAGCAGCTTGGACAATTCTGGGGCCAACGTCCTGACTTTC,CASSLDNSGANVLTF
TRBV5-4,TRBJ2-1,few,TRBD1,TGTGCCAGCAGCTTGGACTTACAGGGGCTTCACAATGAGCAGTTCTTC,CASSLDLQGLHNEQFF
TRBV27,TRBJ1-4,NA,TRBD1,TGTGCCAGCAGTTCACAGGGGACTAATGAAAAACTGTTTTTT,CASSSQGTNEKLFF
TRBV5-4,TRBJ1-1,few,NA,TGTGCCAGCAGCCCGGGGGGGGTGAACACTGAAGCTTTCTTT,CASSPGGVNTEAFF
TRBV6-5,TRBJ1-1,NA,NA,TGTGCCAGCAGTTACTCAAGGGGTGTCACTGAAGCTTTCTTT,CASSYSRGVTEAFF
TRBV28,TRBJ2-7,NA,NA,TGTGCCAGCAGTTCGCCAGGATCCTACGAGCAGTACTTC,CASSSPGSYEQYF
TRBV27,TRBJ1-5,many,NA,TGTGCCAGCAGTTTAGGGGGGGGACAGCCCCAGCATTTT,CASSLGGGQPQHF
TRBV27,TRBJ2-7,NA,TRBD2,TGTGCCAGCAGTTTCCCTAGGACTAGCTACGAGCAGTACTTC,CASSFPRTSYEQYF
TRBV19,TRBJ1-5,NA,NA,TGTGCCAGCCCCAGGGTGCGTCAGCCCCAGCATTTT,CASPRVRQPQHF
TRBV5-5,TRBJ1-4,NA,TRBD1,TGTGCCAGCAGACCTACTCCTCCGGGACAGACTAATGAAAAACTGTTTTTT,CASRPTPPGQTNEKLFF
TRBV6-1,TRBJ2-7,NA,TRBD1,TGTGCCAGCAGTGAAGCAGGACAGGGATACTACGAGCAGTACTTC,CASSEAGQGYYEQYF
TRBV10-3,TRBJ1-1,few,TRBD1,TGTGCCATCTCTTTCGGGACAGGGGCGGACACTGAAGCTTTCTTT,CAISFGTGADTEAFF
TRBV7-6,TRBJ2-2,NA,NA,TGTGCCAGCAGCTTACAAACCGGGGAGCTGTTTTTT,CASSLQTGELFF
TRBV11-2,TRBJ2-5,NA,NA,TGTGCCAGCAGCGTCGGGACACTCCCCCGGTTGGAGACCCAGTACTTC,CASSVGTLPRLETQYF
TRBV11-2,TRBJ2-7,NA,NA,TGTGCCAGCAGCTTAGAATCGCAGGGGATTTGGGAGCAGTACTTC,CASSLESQGIWEQYF
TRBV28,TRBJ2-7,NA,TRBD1,TGTGCCAGCAGTTTAGTTTTTACGGGACAGCGCACCTACGAGCAGTACTTC,CASSLVFTGQRTYEQYF
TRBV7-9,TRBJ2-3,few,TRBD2,TGTGCCAGCAGCTTTCCTTCGCGGGAGGGCCTGGATACGCAGTATTTT,CASSFPSREGLDTQYF
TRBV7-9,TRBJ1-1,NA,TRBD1,TGTGCCAGCAGCTCCCGGACAGGGGGCCTAGATGCTTTCTTT,CASSSRTGGLDAFF
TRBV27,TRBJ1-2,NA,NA,TGTGCCAGCAGTTCGGGATTTGGCTACACCTTC,CASSSGFGYTF
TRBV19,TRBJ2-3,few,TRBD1,TGTGCCAGTAGTATCCGACAGGGAGATACGCAGTATTTT,CASSIRQGDTQYF
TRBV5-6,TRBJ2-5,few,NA,TGTGCCAGCAGCCCCCAGGGGCCTGGAGAGACCCAGTACTTC,CASSPQGPGETQYF
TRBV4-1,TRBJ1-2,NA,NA,TGCGCCAGCAGCCAAAACACCAGGACCAGGGATATGAGCTACGCCTTC,CASSQNTRTRDMSYAF
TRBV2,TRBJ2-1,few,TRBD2,TGTGCCAGCAGTCTTGGACTAGCGGGAGTAGGGAATGAGCAGTTCTTC,CASSLGLAGVGNEQFF
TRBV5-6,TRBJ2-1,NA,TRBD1,TGTGCCAGCAGCTGGGGGACAGCCTCCTCCTACAATGAGCAGTTCTTC,CASSWGTASSYNEQFF
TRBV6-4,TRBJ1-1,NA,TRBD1,TGTGCCAGCAGCGTAAACAGGGGGGAGGGAGCTTTCTTC,CASSVNRGEGAFF